A single sample is the source of the 5 T cell receptor beta chains below, sequenced in a study of a mutant IDH1 vaccine in newly diagnosed glioma. No antigens are known for them. Stated time point: week 23, last vaccination. A single vaccine dose contained 300 ug of mutant IDH1 20-mer peptide, and topical imiquimod was used with it. Produced via immunoSEQ multiplex PCR; TCRdb's table is partial and in-frame only. Seen here are about 20,000 clones, almost 85% observed once, and the top ten hold roughly 13%. The sample here was PBMCs, taken from a glioma patient whose treatment included an IDH1 peptide vaccine. These receptors were collected from a man younger than 45 with glioma.

CDR3 residues: CASSRLAGVRAYNEQFF. CDR3 coding DNA: TGTGCCAGCAGCCGGCTAGCGGGAGTTAGGGCCTACAATGAGCAGTTCTTC. This chain connects TRBV5-6 to TRBJ2-1, with TRBD2 identical over 10 bases. Germline V gene lookup returns CDR1 SGHDT and CDR2 YYEEEE. The CDR3 length is 17 residues. V dropped 4 bases and J dropped 2; count of bases not matched to a gene: 9.

There are a few counts of this clone. The V call is TRBV21-1, the J call TRBJ1-5. TRBV21-1 is listed as a pseudogene. There are 14 residues in the CDR3. CDR3 in DNA: TGTGCCAGCATCCGCTCGGGGGGTAATCAGCCCCAGCATTTT. Translated: CASIRSGGNQPQHF.

This sequence joins TRBV7-6 and TRBJ2-3; D might be TRBD1 or TRBD2, each matching 5 bases. Germline CDR1 and CDR2: SGHVS and FNYEAQ. This CDR3 region has 15 residues. Between the trimmed V and J ends, which lost 1 base and 3 bases, there was a span of 11 bases. CDR3 nucleotides: TGTGCCAGCAGCTTAGGGCTAGGGGAGACAGATACGCAGTATTTT. As protein: CASSLGLGETDTQYF.

V gene TRBV2 combines with J gene TRBJ2-7; D possibly matches TRBD1 or TRBD2 (5 bases each). Trimming removed 4 bases at V and 2 bases at J, with 18 bases between. This CDR3 spans 16 amino acids. Germline lookup yields CDR1 SNHLY and CDR2 FYNNEI. The DNA for the CDR3 is TGTGCCAGCAGTGGGAGTACCGGGACCGCAACCTACGAGCAGTACTTC. This sequence encodes CASSGSTGTATYEQYF.

The chain links TRBV7-2 to TRBJ2-5; D possibly corresponds to TRBD2 (5 bases). V was clipped by 6 bases and J by 3 bases, with 17 bases between them. The CDR3 is made up of 15 amino acids. CDR1 and CDR2 from the germline V gene are SGHTA and FQGNSA. The CDR3 coding sequence is TGTGCCAGCAGTCTTAGCGTACATGGGGAAGAGACCCAGTACTTC. This translates into CASSLSVHGEETQYF.